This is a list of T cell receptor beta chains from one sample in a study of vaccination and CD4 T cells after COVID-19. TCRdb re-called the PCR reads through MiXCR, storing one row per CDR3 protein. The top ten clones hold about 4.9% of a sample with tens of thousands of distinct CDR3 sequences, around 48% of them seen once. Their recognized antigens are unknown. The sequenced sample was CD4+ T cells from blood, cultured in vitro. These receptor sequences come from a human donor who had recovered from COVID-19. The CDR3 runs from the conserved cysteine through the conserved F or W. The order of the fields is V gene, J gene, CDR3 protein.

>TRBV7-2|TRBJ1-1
CASSLLRNRVPNTEAFF
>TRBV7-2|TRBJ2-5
CASSRASGEGETQYF
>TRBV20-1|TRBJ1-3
CSAQGLAGNTIYF
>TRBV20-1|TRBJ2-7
CSARDSPDWYEQYF
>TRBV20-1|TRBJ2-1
CSARGAGASSYNEQFF
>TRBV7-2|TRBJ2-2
CASSSGWGVNTGELFF
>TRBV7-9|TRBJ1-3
CASSLLARQDYF
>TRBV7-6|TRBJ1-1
CASSPYRRYTEAFF
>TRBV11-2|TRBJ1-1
CASIRGKSDTEAFF
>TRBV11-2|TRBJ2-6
CASSFGVSGANVLTF
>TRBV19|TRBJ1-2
CASSIVRTSYGYTF
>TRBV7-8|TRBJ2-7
CASSLGDSSSYEQYF
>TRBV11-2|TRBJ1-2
CASTTPGAGYGYTF
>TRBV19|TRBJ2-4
CASSILAGDHKNIQYF
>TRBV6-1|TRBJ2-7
CASRGLTGFNEQYF
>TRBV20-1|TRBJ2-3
CSARLAGGSDTQYF
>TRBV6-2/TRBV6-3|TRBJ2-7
CASRQTGKYNEQYF
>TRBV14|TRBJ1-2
CASSPYLDLPYGYTF
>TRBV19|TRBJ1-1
CASSVEGLLGPIGTEAFF
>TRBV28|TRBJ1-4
CASSGTGQNEKLFF
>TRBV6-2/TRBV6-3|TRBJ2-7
CASSYSGQGNEQYF
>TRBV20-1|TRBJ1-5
CSASPPTGSNQPQHF
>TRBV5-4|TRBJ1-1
CASSLFGGARTEAFF